The clone carrying this T cell receptor (beta chain) was observed a few times. The entry originates in a study of blood T cell repertoires in COVID-19. Study context: COVID-19 samples from acute and convalescent phases originated in the United States, Italy and Spain.

Germline V gene data show CDR1 as LGHDT and CDR2 as YNNKEL (reference sequence). The V gene end was trimmed by 4 bases and the J gene end by 7 bases; junction bases not matched to a gene: 5. The CDR3 has 15 amino acids. Assay used: immunoSEQ multiplex PCR; TCRdb lists only in-frame clones, some missing. The table includes approximately 72,000 clones, about nine tenths detected once. The clonotype comes from a man aged 60 to 75 with acute or convalescent COVID-19. The sequencing input was peripheral blood. V and J are TRBV3-1 (or the pseudogene TRBV3-2) and TRBJ2-2, with 11 nucleotides matching TRBD2. CDR3 sequence (DNA): TGTGCCAGCAGCCGGCTAGCGGGGGGAAACGGGGAGCTGTTTTTT. This translates into CASSRLAGGNGELFF.